This TCR beta chain was obtained from a study of CD8+ T cells in alopecia areata. Overall study: Tofacitinib exposure lasted 6 to 18 months, followed by 6 months off drug. General observations from the study: With just one nonresponder, it is still uncertain whether baseline CD8+ expansion relates to response. For lesional scalp, especially alopecia totalis/universalis, clonality was higher than in normal scalp.

This clone was observed a few times. What it binds is not known. Sequencing used cDNA as its template, made by extracting RNA and reverse transcribing it. Clones were sequenced by immunoSEQ multiplex PCR, and TCRdb holds only the in-frame ones, with some missing. The sample consists of about 210,000 clones, around 66% of them appearing once. Indicated treatment: oral pan-JAK inhibitor, 5-10 mg twice daily. Sampling of alopecia areata patients yielded lesional scalp punch biopsies as well as peripheral blood. In germline, CDR1 is SGHTA, CDR2 FQGNSA. V was shortened by 8 bases and J by 3 bases, with 9 bases between the two germline ends. This CDR3 has 12 amino acids.

This clonotype was sampled from a human donor with alopecia areata. The source was CD4+ T cells sorted from blood, collected around week 46, from a patient treated with tofacitinib. This chain links TRBV7-2 with TRBJ2-3; D is unclear. As DNA, the CDR3 is TGTGCCAGCGGGCCCAATACAGATACGCAGTATTTT. Translating gives CASGPNTDTQYF.